A selection of T cell receptor beta chains follows, all from one sample in a study of CD8 T cells in ankylosing spondylitis. Using its own MiXCR run on the 5' RACE reads, TCRdb lists one record per CDR3 protein. The sample consists of about 39,000 distinct CDR3 sequences, 3% of them appearing once. The sequencing sample was made of blood, either unsorted or a sorted T cell fraction (not recorded which). The receptors shown here come from a male donor with ankylosing spondylitis or in good health (not recorded which). Each CDR3 is given without its conserved first and last residue.

TRBJ1-6 TRBV9 ASSPGGGGRNSPLH
TRBJ2-1 TRBV9 ASSAGTSGANEQF
TRBJ2-1 TRBV9 ASSEGLRGRLQF
TRBJ2-1 TRBV9 ASSVGPIGTGNNEQF
TRBJ2-3 TRBV9 ASSGGGQSTDTQY
TRBJ2-2 TRBV9 ASSPRGADTGELF
TRBJ2-3 TRBV9 ASSASGWTDTQY
TRBJ2-5 TRBV9 ASSVRDGRAETQY
TRBJ2-2 TRBV9 ASSVFDLAGAGELF
TRBJ2-2 TRBV9 ASSVRGGKNTGELF
TRBJ2-3 TRBV9 ASTRDRGRTDTQY
TRBJ2-1 TRBV9 ASSAQTASYNEQF
TRBJ1-5 TRBV9 ASSVGAGDSNQPQH
TRBJ2-3 TRBV9 ASSVFGGSGSTDTQY
TRBJ2-5 TRBV9 ASSVTGGGETQY
TRBJ1-1 TRBV9 ASSVGGENTEAF
TRBJ2-5 TRBV9 ASSVAAGRRETQY
TRBJ2-3 TRBV9 ASSVAVWRDTQY
TRBJ2-2 TRBV9 ASSGLAGGNTGELF
TRBJ2-1 TRBV9 ASSVGGGTGINEQF